A single sample is the source of the 13 T cell receptor beta chains below, sequenced in a study of beta chain features in type 1 diabetes. What was sequenced were expressed TCRB transcripts, since all of the isolated RNA had been reverse transcribed. Measured with immunoSEQ multiplex PCR; TCRdb has only the in-frame clones, and not every one. Among hundreds of thousands of clones listed, 9.6% were seen once. Sample: naive CD4+ T cells from blood. The receptors were sampled from a young woman in good health.

In this sample, this clone turned up a few times. The chain links TRBV30 to TRBJ1-1; D is uncertain. Trimming left V 2 bases short and J 0 bases short, with 13 bases between. The germline gives CDR1 GTSNPN, CDR2 SVGIG (reference sequence). The CDR3 loop spans 15 amino acids. CDR3 in DNA: TGTGCCTGGAGTCAGGCAGGTTTATTGAACACTGAAGCTTTCTTT. Translating it yields CAWSQAGLLNTEAFF.

The sample holds many counts of this clone. This sequence joins TRBV18 and TRBJ2-1, with no clear D. Trimming took 0 bases from V and 4 from J, leaving 7 bases between them. CDR3 length equals 14 residues. Germline values: CDR1 KGHSH, CDR2 LQKENI. The CDR3 here is CASSPPQAYNEQFF. CDR3 bases: TGTGCCAGCTCACCACCCCAGGCTTACAATGAGCAGTTCTTC.

The rearrangement uses TRBV2 and TRBJ2-3; perhaps TRBD2 as D (6 bases). V lost 6 bases to trimming and J lost 0 bases, with 19 bases between them. CDR1 and CDR2 from the germline V gene are SNHLY and FYNNEI. The CDR3 length is 17 residues. In DNA form, the CDR3 reads TGTGCCAGCAGCGTTCCCTCCGGAGGGCCAAGCACAGATACGCAGTATTTT. It codes for CASSVPSGGPSTDTQYF.

This clone has just one count. The chain recombines TRBV19 with TRBJ2-3; tentatively, D is TRBD2 (6 bases). V was clipped by 5 bases and J by 4 bases, with 16 bases between them. Germline CDR1 LNHDA, CDR2 SQIVND (reference sequence). The CDR3 spans 15 residues. The CDR3 region is CASSLYGTFSDTQYF. In nucleotides, the CDR3 is TGTGCCAGTAGTTTATACGGGACTTTTTCAGATACGCAGTATTTT.

This clone came up a few times. J is TRBJ2-1 and V is TRBV5-1; TRBD2 might be the D (6 bases). V was cut by 5 bases and J by 4 bases, with 13 bases left in between. The CDR3 totals 14 residues. CDR1 and CDR2 from the germline V gene are SGHRS and YFSETQ. CDR3 amino acids: CASRGGTAYNEQFF. In nucleotides, the CDR3 is TGCGCCAGCAGGGGAGGCACAGCTTACAATGAGCAGTTCTTC.

The chain combines TRBV7-7 with TRBJ2-5; D gene ambiguous. Germline V CDR1 and CDR2: SSHAT, FNYEAQ (reference sequence). The V end was cut by 3 bases, the J end by 5 bases, with 10 bases between. The CDR3 is made up of 13 amino acids. CDR3 amino acids: CASSFSPRETQYF. CDR3 DNA: TGTGCCAGCAGCTTTTCCCCTCGGGAGACCCAGTACTTC.

This rearrangement joins TRBV5-5 to TRBJ2-5; the match to TRBD1 covers 8 bases. The CDR3 spans 14 residues. CDR1 is SGHKS, CDR2 YYEKEE, per germline (reference sequence). V lost 3 bases, J lost 4 bases, and 5 bases stayed unmatched. CDR3 in amino acids: CASSSPTGAETQYF. The CDR3, as DNA: TGTGCCAGCAGCTCCCCGACAGGGGCAGAGACCCAGTACTTC.

The chain uses TRBV27 and TRBJ1-1; D call uncertain. Germline lookup yields CDR1 MNHEY and CDR2 SMNVEV (reference sequence). Trimming removed 6 bases at V and 1 base at J, with 24 bases between. This CDR3 has 18 amino acids. The CDR3 DNA is TGTGCCAGCAGGGCCCTGGCCGTCGGGGTGGCGTGGAACACTGAAGCTTTCTTT. Its translation is CASRALAVGVAWNTEAFF.

This clone has only a few counts. The gene calls are TRBV10-3 and TRBJ1-2; D is unresolved. Per germline, CDR1 ENHRY and CDR2 SYGVKD. V was pared by 10 bases and J by 3 bases, with 15 bases between. This CDR3 has 13 residues. The CDR3 region is CATGGRLYYGYTF. CDR3 bases: TGTGCCACCGGTGGTCGACTCTACTATGGCTACACCTTC.

This clone has a count of ten or more. This rearrangement joins TRBV30 to TRBJ2-6; 8 nucleotides agree with TRBD1. The J segment lost 2 bases and the V segment lost 3 bases, leaving 9 bases of the junction unmatched. This CDR3 has 17 amino acids. Germline V CDR1 and CDR2: GTSNPN, SVGIG (reference sequence). The CDR3 DNA is TGTGCCTGGAGGAGGTGGACAGGGAACCCTGGGGCCAACGTCCTGACTTTC. Its translation is CAWRRWTGNPGANVLTF. The whole variable domain, filled in from reference TRBV30 and TRBJ2-6, reads SQTIHQWPATLVQPVGSPLSLECTVEGTSNPNLYWYRQAAGRGLQLLFYSVGIGQISSEVPQNLSASRPQDRQFILSSKKLLLSDSGFYLCAWRRWTGNPGANVLTFGAGSRLTVL.

Written as DNA, the CDR3 is TGCGCCAGCAGCTTGGGCCAGGATAACTATGGCTACACCTTC. Amino acid sequence: CASSLGQDNYGYTF. This chain links TRBV5-1 with TRBJ1-2; D not certain. CDR1 and CDR2 from the germline V gene are SGHRS and YFSETQ. Trimming removed 0 bases at V and 1 base at J, with 7 bases between. The CDR3 totals 14 residues.

This clone was observed a handful of times. V and J are TRBV25-1 and TRBJ1-1; weak D call: TRBD1 (5 bases). The germline V gene has CDR1 MGHDK and CDR2 SYGVNS. Trimming shortened V by 1 base and J by 4 bases, and 10 bases separated the two germline ends. The CDR3 extends over 14 amino acids. The CDR3 DNA follows: TGTGCCAGCAGTGAATCAGGGCGGGGCACTGAAGCTTTCTTT. This sequence encodes CASSESGRGTEAFF.

This clone was seen only a few times. The chain has TRBV18 and TRBJ2-1; D gene unclear. Per germline, CDR1 KGHSH and CDR2 LQKENI. CDR3 length equals 15 residues. With 3 bases removed from V and 4 bases from J, the gap between germline ends came to 13 bases. CDR3: CASSPMADAYNEQFF. The CDR3 nucleotides read TGTGCCAGCTCACCTATGGCGGATGCATACAATGAGCAGTTCTTC.